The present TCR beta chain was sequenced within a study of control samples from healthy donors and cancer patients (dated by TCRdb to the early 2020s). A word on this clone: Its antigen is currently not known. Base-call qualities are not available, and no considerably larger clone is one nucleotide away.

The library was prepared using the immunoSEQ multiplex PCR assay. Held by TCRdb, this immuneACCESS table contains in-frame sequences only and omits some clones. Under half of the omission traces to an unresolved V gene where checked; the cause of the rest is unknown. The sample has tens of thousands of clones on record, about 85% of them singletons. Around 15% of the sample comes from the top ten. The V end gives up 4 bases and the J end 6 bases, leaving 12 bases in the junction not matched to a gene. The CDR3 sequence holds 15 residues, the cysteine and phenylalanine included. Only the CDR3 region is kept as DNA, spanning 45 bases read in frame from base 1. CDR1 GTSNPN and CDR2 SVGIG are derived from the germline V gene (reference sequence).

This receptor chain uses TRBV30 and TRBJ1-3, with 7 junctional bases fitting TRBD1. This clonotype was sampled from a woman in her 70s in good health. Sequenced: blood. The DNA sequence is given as TGTGCCTGGACCTTTGGAGGACAGGTCGTAAACACCATATATTTT. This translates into CAWTFGGQVVNTIYF. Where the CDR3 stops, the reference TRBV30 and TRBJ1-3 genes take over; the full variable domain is SQTIHQWPATLVQPVGSPLSLECTVEGTSNPNLYWYRQAAGRGLQLLFYSVGIGQISSEVPQNLSASRPQDRQFILSSKKLLLSDSGFYLCAWTFGGQVVNTIYFGEGSWLTVV.